This passage covers 20 T cell receptor beta chains from one sample sequenced in a study of CD8 T cells in ankylosing spondylitis. TCRdb reprocessed the 5' RACE reads with MiXCR, giving one entry per CDR3 protein. The sample carries around 280,000 distinct CDR3 sequences, about 20% recorded once. Sequenced input: blood, either unsorted or a sorted T cell fraction (not recorded which). The receptors stem from a male donor with ankylosing spondylitis or in good health (not recorded which).

In its sample, this clonotype was seen many times. The chain carries TRBV5-1 and TRBJ2-5; 10 bases line up with TRBD2. The CDR3 has 17 residues. Germline-derived CDR1 and CDR2 are SGHRS and YFSETQ. V lost 0 bases, J lost 4 bases, and 9 bases stayed unmatched. The CDR3 DNA reads as TGCGCCAGCAGCTTGGTTGCAGCGGGAGGGAAAGTAGAGACCCAGTACTTC. This sequence encodes CASSLVAAGGKVETQYF.

In this sample, this clonotype turned up a few times. The chain has TRBV7-3 and TRBJ2-1; 13 nucleotides line up with TRBD2. CDR1 and CDR2 (germline): SGHTA, FQGTGA. V lost 3 bases, J lost 2 bases, and 1 base stayed unmatched. The CDR3 runs to 16 residues. CDR3 sequence: CASSFGLAGAYNEQFF. CDR3 coding DNA: TGTGCCAGCAGCTTCGGACTAGCGGGAGCCTACAATGAGCAGTTCTTC.

The V and J genes are TRBV20-1 and TRBJ1-3; no definite D call. Per germline, CDR1 DFQATT and CDR2 SNEGSKA (reference sequence). This CDR3 has 13 residues. Trimming took 1 base from V and 0 from J, leaving 4 bases between them. In DNA, the CDR3 is TGCAGTGCTAGAGTTAGCTCTGGAAACACCATATATTTT. Its protein product is CSARVSSGNTIYF.

This clonotype was seen a handful of times. This chain uses TRBV2 with TRBJ2-2, with TRBD1 as a possible D gene (5 bases). Trimming left V 5 bases short and J 4 bases short, with 8 bases between. CDR3 length: 13 residues. Germline CDR1 reads SNHLY; CDR2 reads FYNNEI. The CDR3 is CASSRTPTGELFF. CDR3 coding DNA: TGTGCCAGCAGTAGGACACCCACCGGGGAGCTGTTTTTT. Filled out from reference TRBV2 and TRBJ2-2, the complete variable domain reads EPEVTQTPSHQVTQMGQEVILRCVPISNHLYFYWYRQILGQKVEFLVSFYNNEISEKSEIFDDQFSVERPDGSNFTLKIRSTKLEDSAMYFCASSRTPTGELFFGEGSRLTVL.

On this clonotype: A much larger clone sits a single nucleotide away, making a read error possible. This chain links TRBV10-3 with TRBJ2-3, with TRBD2 identical over 14 bases. With 3 bases clipped from V and 7 bases from J, the junction kept 15 bases outside the gene matches. The CDR3 is 19 residues long. In germline, CDR1 is ENHRY, CDR2 SYGVKD. This chain's CDR3 is CAISDGTSGGPKGAHTQYF. CDR3 nucleotide sequence: TGTGCCATCAGTGATGGGACTAGCGGGGGCCCAAAGGGCGCACATACGCAGTATTTT.

The chain carries TRBV29-1 and TRBJ2-2, with TRBD1 matching 8 bases. The V gene end was trimmed by 6 bases and the J gene end by 0 bases; junction bases not matched to a gene: 9. Germline CDR1 reads SQVTM; CDR2 reads ANQGSEA. The CDR3 contains 16 residues. The CDR3 reads CSVARTGMPNTGELFF. The CDR3 coding sequence is TGCAGCGTGGCCCGGACAGGGATGCCGAACACCGGGGAGCTGTTTTTT.

A few counts support this clonotype. A junction boundary mismatches the germline segment, possibly from a read error. This chain uses TRBV6-1 with TRBJ1-1; D not certain. Germline assignment: CDR1 MNHNS and CDR2 SASEGT. There are 15 residues in the CDR3. The CDR3 coding sequence is TGTGCCAGCAGTAAAGCAGTTCCCCTGAACACTGAAGCTTTCTTT. As protein: CASSKAVPLNTEAFF.

The genes are TRBV6-1 and TRBJ2-5; the match to TRBD2 covers 7 bases. CDR1 MNHNS and CDR2 SASEGT come from the germline V gene. This CDR3 contains 14 residues. After removal of 1 base from V and 9 bases from J, the junction contained 8 bases not matched to a gene. CDR3 DNA sequence: TGTGCCAGCAGTGAAGATGCTGGGGGAGGGTCCCAGTACTTC. Translation gives CASSEDAGGGSQYF.

This clonotype was seen at least ten times. This chain connects TRBV12-3 or TRBV12-4 to TRBJ2-3, with D hard to call. Trimming removed 2 bases from V and 4 bases from J, with 13 bases in between. The CDR3 totals 15 residues. The CDR3 DNA follows: TGTGCCAGCAGTTTATCCCTCCTACGGGCAGATACGCAGTATTTT. This sequence encodes CASSLSLLRADTQYF.

The genes are TRBV12-5 and TRBJ2-7, with D unresolved. This CDR3 region has 17 residues. Trimming stripped 2 bases from V and 3 bases from J, with 20 bases between. Germline V gene sequence: CDR1 LGHNT, CDR2 FRNRAP. Here the CDR3 reads CASGLSAVRVVRYEQYV. In DNA, the CDR3 is TGTGCTAGTGGTTTGAGTGCTGTGAGAGTTGTCCGCTACGAGCAGTACGTC.

V and J are TRBV29-1 and TRBJ2-5, with a possible D match to TRBD2 (5 bases). The CDR3 has 13 amino acids. The germline gives CDR1 SQVTM, CDR2 ANQGSEA. V was shortened by 4 bases and J by 2 bases, with 11 bases between the two germline ends. This chain's CDR3 is CSVVVPGQETQYF. The CDR3 region has the DNA TGCAGCGTTGTTGTCCCGGGGCAAGAGACCCAGTACTTC. Full variable domain (missing parts from reference TRBV29-1 and TRBJ2-5): SAVISQKPSRDICQRGTSLTIQCQVDSQVTMMFWYRQQPGQSLTLIATANQGSEATYESGFVIDKFPISRPNLTFSTLTVSNMSPEDSSIYLCSVVVPGQETQYFGPGTRLLVL.

This rearrangement joins TRBV24-1 to TRBJ2-1; 8 bases are shared with TRBD2. The CDR3 length is 14 residues. Germline V gene sequence: CDR1 KGHDR, CDR2 SFDVKD. Trimming at V came to 6 bases and at J to 3 bases, leaving 3 bases not matched to a gene. This chain's CDR3 is CATSPGGGYNEQFF. CDR3 DNA sequence: TGTGCCACCAGTCCGGGAGGGGGCTACAATGAGCAGTTCTTC.

Many counts were recorded for this clonotype. This chain links TRBV7-3 with TRBJ2-1, with D maybe TRBD1 (5 bases). CDR1 and CDR2 (germline): SGHTA, FQGTGA. CDR3 size: 16 residues. Trimming took 0 bases from V and 7 from J, leaving 16 bases between them. The DNA for the CDR3 is TGTGCCAGCAGCTTAACGCTCGCCCAGGGTGGTAATGAGCAGTTCTTC. Residues: CASSLTLAQGGNEQFF.

This clonotype has a handful of counts. In DNA, the CDR3 is TGTGCCAGCTCACCAACGACAGGGAACTACGAGCAGTACGTC. It codes for CASSPTTGNYEQYV. This chain joins TRBV18 and TRBJ2-7, with 7 bases matching TRBD1. CDR1 and CDR2 (germline): KGHSH, LQKENI. V lost 2 bases, J lost 3 bases, and 4 bases stayed unmatched. CDR3 size: 14 residues.

Ten or more counts support this clonotype. The gene calls are TRBV6-1 and TRBJ1-5, with TRBD1 as a possible D gene (6 bases). Germline CDR1 and CDR2: MNHNS and SASEGT. This CDR3 has 14 residues. V lost 6 bases and J lost 6, with 15 bases in between. The CDR3 reads CASRPYRAGQPQHF. CDR3 coding DNA: TGTGCCAGCAGGCCTTACAGGGCGGGTCAGCCCCAGCATTTT.

This clonotype showed up just a few times. The chain recombines TRBV4-2 with TRBJ2-3, with D hard to call. This CDR3 has 13 residues. Germline CDR1 reads LGHNA; CDR2 reads YNFKEQ. V gave up 4 bases and J gave up 2 bases, with 7 bases separating them. The DNA for the CDR3 is TGTGCCAGCAGCCCGCACCCCACAGATACGCAGTATTTT. It yields the protein CASSPHPTDTQYF.

There are a few counts of this clonotype. This chain joins TRBV12-3 or TRBV12-4 and TRBJ1-2; D unresolved. This CDR3 region has 15 residues. The V end lost 5 bases, the J end lost 2 bases, and 15 bases lay between the germline ends. The CDR3 DNA sequence: TGTGCCAGCAGTCAGGTTCATGCAGGAAACTATGGCTACACCTTC. Translated, it gives CASSQVHAGNYGYTF.

This clonotype was recorded many times. V usage is TRBV9 and J usage is TRBJ1-3; D unclear. Germline values: CDR1 SGDLS, CDR2 YYNGEE. This CDR3 has 14 amino acids. Trimming took 0 bases from V and 0 from J, leaving 4 bases between them. As DNA, the CDR3 is TGTGCCAGCAGCGTAGAAGCCTCTGGAAACACCATATATTTT. As protein: CASSVEASGNTIYF.

This chain connects TRBV6-1 to TRBJ2-3; D unresolved. CDR1 is MNHNS, CDR2 SASEGT, per germline. The CDR3 runs to 15 residues. Trimming cost V 5 bases and J 0 bases, with 12 bases left between them. CDR3 bases: TGTGCCAGCAGTCCCCCCCGGCGGAGCACAGATACGCAGTATTTT. Its protein is CASSPPRRSTDTQYF.

This clonotype was seen only a few times. This rearrangement joins TRBV5-1 to TRBJ1-2; no firm D call. The CDR3 contains 13 residues. V was clipped by 0 bases and J by 4 bases, with 7 bases between them. CDR1 and CDR2 from the germline V gene are SGHRS and YFSETQ. CDR3 sequence: CASSLETSYGYTF. CDR3 DNA sequence: TGCGCCAGCAGCTTGGAAACGAGCTATGGCTACACCTTC.